This paragraph reports one T cell receptor beta chain. What it recognizes is unknown. The entry originates in a study of CD8 T cells in Susac syndrome. Study context: Patients with Susac syndrome were, at the time of blood collection, therapy-naive, maintained on corticosteroids, or maintained on intravenous immunoglobulin alone.

The RNA, about 0.5 to 1 ug, was put through reverse transcription using random hexamers. Using its own MiXCR run on the immunoSEQ multiplex PCR reads, TCRdb lists one record per CDR3 protein. This sample has some 110,000 distinct CDR3 sequences; approximately 96% occur once, and the top ten carry 0.12% to 0.15%. The CDR3 extends over 18 amino acids. V was trimmed by 1 base and J by 1 base, leaving 19 bases between them. Germline-derived CDR1 and CDR2 are SEHNR and FQNEAQ (reference sequence). Study findings and constraints: By the study's own acknowledgment, its TCR sequencing and HLA analysis included relatively few individuals. CD4+ T cell repertoires in Susac syndrome exhibited no evidence of clonal expansion.

V usage is TRBV7-9 and J usage is TRBJ1-1; D is unresolved. This TCR derives from a human donor with Susac syndrome. Sequences were obtained from CD4+ T cells from PBMCs. As DNA, the CDR3 is TGTGCCAGCAGCTTAGGACTCGGGTCAGGTTCAGGGAACACTGAAGCTTTCTTT. Translated: CASSLGLGSGSGNTEAFF.